This is a list of T cell receptor beta chains from one sample in a study of T cell repertoires in cytomegalovirus infection. From the reads, TCRdb called clonotypes with MiXCR, one entry per CDR3 protein. Seen here are some 130,000 distinct CDR3 sequences, roughly 9% observed once, and the top ten hold 9.5% to 13%. What was sequenced was PBMCs. These receptors were taken from a human donor in good health (CMV status not recorded). Some clones in this sample may be carry-over from other donors' samples. Both conserved end residues are part of each CDR3. The D gene is left open where the match is weak. Only part of the rows carry a size: once, few, many, or a class if the clone is expanded.

v_gene: TRBV20-1; d_gene: NA; len: 14; j_gene: TRBJ2-7; abundance: few; CDR3nt: TGCAGTGCTAGAGACTGGACGGGGACCTACGAGCAGTACTTC; CDR3aa: CSARDWTGTYEQYF
v_gene: TRBV20-1; d_gene: NA; len: 11; j_gene: TRBJ1-1; abundance: many; CDR3nt: TGCAGTGCTAGAGAGATGGGTGAAGCTTTCTTT; CDR3aa: CSAREMGEAFF
v_gene: TRBV20-1; d_gene: NA; len: 13; j_gene: TRBJ1-2; abundance: NA; CDR3nt: TGCAGTGCTAGACCCAGACAAAGCCATGGCTACACCTTC; CDR3aa: CSARPRQSHGYTF
v_gene: TRBV29-1; d_gene: NA; len: 13; j_gene: TRBJ2-7; abundance: many; CDR3nt: TGCAGCGCGGTGGGCTTATACTCCTACGAGCAGTACTTC; CDR3aa: CSAVGLYSYEQYF
v_gene: TRBV20-1; d_gene: NA; len: 11; j_gene: TRBJ2-7; abundance: many; CDR3nt: TGCAGTGCCCCTATCGGGCTGATGAAGTACTTC; CDR3aa: CSAPIGLMKYF
v_gene: TRBV3-1; d_gene: NA; len: 13; j_gene: TRBJ2-3; abundance: few; CDR3nt: TGTGCCAGCAGCGGAACTCTGGAGAATACGCAGTATTTT; CDR3aa: CASSGTLENTQYF
v_gene: TRBV20-1; d_gene: TRBD1; len: 13; j_gene: TRBJ1-5; abundance: few; CDR3nt: TGCAGTGCGCCCGGGACAGGGACCAAGCCCCAGCATTTT; CDR3aa: CSAPGTGTKPQHF
v_gene: TRBV20-1; d_gene: NA; len: 15; j_gene: TRBJ1-5; abundance: NA; CDR3nt: TGCAGTGCCCAACCAACACTTTATAGCAATCAGCCCCAGCATTTT; CDR3aa: CSAQPTLYSNQPQHF
v_gene: TRBV7-6; d_gene: TRBD1; len: 15; j_gene: TRBJ2-3; abundance: many; CDR3nt: TGTGCCAGCAGCTCAACAGGGGGCTGGTCAGATACGCAGTATTTT; CDR3aa: CASSSTGGWSDTQYF
v_gene: TRBV2; d_gene: NA; len: 16; j_gene: TRBJ1-1; abundance: many; CDR3nt: TGTGCCAGCAGTGTCCAGGGCACCCTGGTGAACACTGAAGCTTTCTTT; CDR3aa: CASSVQGTLVNTEAFF
v_gene: TRBV12-3/TRBV12-4; d_gene: TRBD1; len: 14; j_gene: TRBJ2-7; abundance: many; CDR3nt: TGTGCCAGCAGACGAGCTGGGACAGGGGACGAGCAGTACTTC; CDR3aa: CASRRAGTGDEQYF